A single sample gave rise to the 5 T cell receptor beta chains below, sequenced in a study of technical replicates of blood from a few donors. Repertoires were generated with immunoSEQ multiplex PCR, while TCRdb's copy carries only in-frame clones and drops some. The sample has roughly 100,000 clones, over 95% seen once; the top ten hold roughly 0.19%. Sequencing used T cells isolated from PBMCs. All receptors come from a human donor in good health.

This rearrangement joins TRBV6-1 to TRBJ2-1; 15 nucleotides agree with TRBD2. Germline lookup yields CDR1 MNHNS and CDR2 SASEGT. The junction had 5 bases not matched to a gene; V was cut back by 2 bases and J by 6 bases. The CDR3 runs 17 residues. This chain's CDR3 is CASSETSGLAGGNEQFF. The CDR3, as DNA: TGTGCCAGCAGTGAAACCTCGGGACTAGCGGGAGGCAATGAGCAGTTCTTC.

The chain has TRBV4-1 and TRBJ1-1; D gene ambiguous. The CDR3 length is 14 residues. Trimming stripped 0 bases from V and 11 bases from J, with 16 bases between. Per germline, CDR1 MGHRA and CDR2 YSYEKL. CDR3 nucleotides: TGCGCCAGCAGCCAAGATGCGGCAGTAGATCGTGCTTTCTTT. Encoded protein: CASSQDAAVDRAFF.

This chain uses TRBV2 with TRBJ1-1, with 7 bases fitting TRBD1. Germline trimming cut 7 bases from V and 0 bases from J; bases unmatched to any gene: 14. The CDR3 has 17 residues. Germline assignment: CDR1 SNHLY and CDR2 FYNNEI. The CDR3 protein is CASNFIRGYPMNTEAFF. The CDR3 DNA reads TGTGCCAGCAATTTTATCAGGGGGTACCCCATGAACACTGAAGCTTTCTTT.

The chain links TRBV10-1 to TRBJ2-1; no firm D call. Germline V CDR1 and CDR2: WNHNN, SYGVQD (reference sequence). V lost 3 bases to trimming and J lost 13 bases, with 22 bases between them. There are 15 residues in the CDR3. The CDR3 loop reads CASSDWVYDPLDQFF. DNA of the CDR3: TGCGCCAGCAGTGATTGGGTTTACGACCCGCTAGATCAGTTCTTC.

The chain combines TRBV7-2 with TRBJ2-3; D gene ambiguous. Germline assignment: CDR1 SGHTA and CDR2 FQGNSA. Trimming took off 6 bases at V and 2 bases at J, with 12 bases between the two ends. The CDR3 sequence is 14 residues long. CDR3 protein: CASRYTLLTDTQYF. The CDR3, as DNA: TGTGCCAGCAGGTACACCTTGCTCACAGATACGCAGTATTTT.